One T cell receptor beta chain is described in this entry. This clone was detected a few times. No cognate antigen has been identified for it. The sample holds no much larger clone one base away, and base qualities are not on file. From cysteine to phenylalanine, the CDR3 is 13 amino acids long. Of the read, only the CDR3 DNA is kept; its 39 bases are in frame from base 1. The junction shows trimming of 4 bases on V and 0 bases on J, plus 6 bases between the germline ends. The germline V gene yields KGHSH for CDR1 and LQKENI for CDR2. The data stem from a study of blood T cell repertoires in COVID-19 (TCRdb year 2020). A note on the overall study: Collaborator samples came from the United States, Italy and Spain and covered acute and convalescent phases of COVID-19. A de-identified subject ID, COVID-19 status, age in years and sex were almost always included in the sample metadata. Samples were obtained from the ongoing ImmuneRACE study (first 160 participants) and from 1,254 subjects provided by 6 global collaborators. The repertoires were released in a freely available public database meant as a resource for research on the immune response to SARS-CoV-2. Where HLA class I and class II types were available, the types were taken from metadata supplied by the sample provider, not from assay-based typing. The material from the prospective study consisted of cDNA or gDNA derived from T cells, B-cell-depleted T cells, or PBMCs. Subjects who had been exposed to COVID-19, were actively infected with it, or had recovered from it provided the deeply sampled blood TCRbeta repertoires that made up the dataset. What the study reported, not specific to this receptor: Clinical and demographic metadata were provided uncurated, with the amount varying by source and participant.

Whole blood was collected in K2EDTA tubes by collaborating institutions according to the institutions' own protocols. For TCRbeta analysis, collaborators shipped samples as frozen whole blood, isolated PBMCs, or DNA extracted from either of those sample types. TCRbeta CDR3 regions were amplified from genomic DNA using the immunoSEQ Assay, a bias-controlled multiplex PCR. On the study's bioinformatics: Within the assay, amplification of reference gene primers was used to estimate how many nucleated cells each sample contained. To quantify the absolute abundance of each unique TCRbeta CDR3 rearrangement, sequence reads were collapsed and filtered. Productive Simpson clonality was computed per sample as the square root of Simpson's diversity index over productive rearrangements. TCRdb took over this immuneACCESS table, retaining in-frame rearrangements with V and J assigned. Such tables are incomplete; in checked studies, under half of the missing clones stem from an unresolved V gene, and the remainder is unexplained. D and trimming were read from the DNA, whereas the V and J calls and clone size are those reported in that table. In all, the sample holds roughly 180,000 clones, and less than 85% of those were seen once. The ten largest clones add up to more than 5.5% of the sample.

The sequence was collected from a human donor in a cohort sampled during active COVID-19. The sequence links TRBV18 to TRBJ1-1; possibly the D gene is TRBD1, per 5 matching bases. Material for sequencing was peripheral blood. The nucleotides read TGTGCCAGCTCACGACAGCTGAACACTGAAGCTTTCTTT. Its product reads: CASSRQLNTEAFF.